This is a list of T cell receptor beta chains from one sample in a study of OX40 agonist ivuxolimab in advanced cancers. This table comes from immunoSEQ multiplex PCR, and its TCRdb copy is limited to in-frame clones, with some not included. The sample carries about 53,000 clones, approximately 88% recorded once. The material was CD4+ or CD8+ T cells sorted from blood, obtained in a trial of the OX40 agonist ivuxolimab. These receptors were collected from an adult with an advanced solid tumor such as melanoma, head and neck, liver or kidney cancer. The CDR3 runs from the conserved cysteine through the conserved F or W. D genes are given only for firm matches. Not every row has a clone size; where given, it reads once, few, many or a size class.

cdr3_length,clone_size,j_call,d_call,v_call,cdr3_nt,cdr3_aa
13,.,TRBJ2-1,.,TRBV7-7,TGTGCCAGCAGCGCAGCGGACATTGGTGAGCAGTTCTTC,CASSAADIGEQFF
16,.,TRBJ1-4,.,TRBV7-6,TGTGCCAGCAGCTTAGAATCGGGGCAGGGCAGTGAAAAACTGTTTTTT,CASSLESGQGSEKLFF
15,.,TRBJ1-1,.,TRBV7-9,TGTGCCAGCAGCCAGACAGCTCCTAGGAACACTGAAGCTTTCTTT,CASSQTAPRNTEAFF
15,few,TRBJ2-7,.,TRBV7-9,TGTGCCAGCAGCTTAGCGGCTAGCATCTCCTACGAGCAGTACTTC,CASSLAASISYEQYF
15,.,TRBJ2-1,TRBD2,TRBV7-2,TGTGCCAGCAGCTTTACAGGACTAGCGGGAAAAAGGCAGTTCTTC,CASSFTGLAGKRQFF
13,.,TRBJ2-7,.,TRBV18,TGTGCCAGCTCACCAGAGAATCCCTACGAGCAGTACTTC,CASSPENPYEQYF
14,.,TRBJ1-4,.,TRBV30,TGTGCCTGGACTCGAGGGGTGAACGGTGAAAAACTGTTTTTT,CAWTRGVNGEKLFF
14,.,TRBJ2-5,.,TRBV5-1,TGCGCCAGCAGCTTTGGGGACACTGAAGAGACCCAGTACTTC,CASSFGDTEETQYF
14,.,TRBJ1-1,.,TRBV6-1,TGTGCCAGCAGATCCCCCCCGAGGGGCACTGAAGCTTTCTTT,CASRSPPRGTEAFF
16,.,TRBJ1-3,.,TRBV5-1,TGCGCCAGCAGGACCGGGACGGCAAACTCTGGAAACACCATATATTTT,CASRTGTANSGNTIYF
13,.,TRBJ2-5,.,TRBV9,TGTGCCAGCAGCGTAACAGGGCGGGAGACCCAGTACTTC,CASSVTGRETQYF
12,.,TRBJ2-2,.,TRBV7-6,TGTGCCAGCGGGGTTTCTACCGGGGAGCTGTTTTTT,CASGVSTGELFF
16,.,TRBJ1-5,TRBD1,TRBV25-1,TGTGCCAGCAGTCGACAGGGGGGATATAGCAATCAGCCCCAGCATTTT,CASSRQGGYSNQPQHF
14,few,TRBJ2-2,TRBD1,TRBV27,TGTGCCAGCGGTTCAGGGGGTCGGACCGGGGAGCTGTTTTTT,CASGSGGRTGELFF
14,.,TRBJ2-7,TRBD1,TRBV7-2,TGTGCCAGCAGCCTTCCAAGGACAGGGTACGAGCAGTACTTC,CASSLPRTGYEQYF
12,.,TRBJ1-2,.,TRBV30,TGTGCCTGGACCCAACAGGGCGGTGGCTACACCTTC,CAWTQQGGGYTF
15,.,TRBJ2-7,.,TRBV5-1,TGCGCCAGCAGCTTGGCGGGGACTTGGTCCTACGAGCAGTACTTC,CASSLAGTWSYEQYF
15,.,TRBJ1-3,TRBD1,TRBV5-8,TGTGCCAGCAGCAAGGGGACAGTCTCTGGAAACACCATATATTTT,CASSKGTVSGNTIYF